These T cell receptor beta chains were read from a single sample in a study of vaccination effects on CD4 cells after COVID-19. Assay used: immunoSEQ multiplex PCR; TCRdb lists only in-frame clones, some missing. Of tens of thousands of clones listed, 74% are singletons. Which antigens these TCRs recognize remains unknown. Specimen: CD4+ T cells from PBMCs cultured with HCoV-229E spike peptides, collected before COVID-19 vaccination. The source is a human donor who received a COVID-19 vaccine. The conserved cysteine and the conserved F or W are not part of the CDR3 here. Each record gives: J gene, clone size, V gene, CDR3 protein. Clone size, where shown, is once, few, many, or a class for clones that have expanded.

J gene: TRBJ2-1
clone size: -
V gene: TRBV29-1
CDR3 protein: SAHRASREQF

J gene: TRBJ2-3
clone size: -
V gene: TRBV11-3
CDR3 protein: ASSERGASTDTQY

J gene: TRBJ1-4
clone size: -
V gene: TRBV6-6
CDR3 protein: ASSYDRRSEKLF

J gene: TRBJ1-2
clone size: -
V gene: TRBV30
CDR3 protein: AWSEGFIYGYT

J gene: TRBJ2-6
clone size: few
V gene: TRBV18
CDR3 protein: ASSGIQGSGANVLT

J gene: TRBJ1-2
clone size: -
V gene: TRBV2
CDR3 protein: ASSELETGYYGYT

J gene: TRBJ2-4
clone size: -
V gene: TRBV9
CDR3 protein: ASSAGDRGGLDIQY

J gene: TRBJ1-2
clone size: -
V gene: TRBV11-2
CDR3 protein: ASSRETGESYGYT

J gene: TRBJ2-3
clone size: -
V gene: TRBV7-9
CDR3 protein: ASSFTGEDTQY

J gene: TRBJ2-3
clone size: once
V gene: TRBV5-1
CDR3 protein: ASSSRRPGQVSTDTQY

J gene: TRBJ1-2
clone size: -
V gene: TRBV9
CDR3 protein: ASSVVAYGYT

J gene: TRBJ1-5
clone size: -
V gene: TRBV2
CDR3 protein: ASIKDSNQPQH

J gene: TRBJ1-2
clone size: -
V gene: TRBV24-1
CDR3 protein: ATSDFRTDYNYGYT

J gene: TRBJ2-2
clone size: -
V gene: TRBV2
CDR3 protein: ASRKDRWTGELF

J gene: TRBJ1-5
clone size: -
V gene: TRBV19
CDR3 protein: ASSMGFNQPQH

J gene: TRBJ1-1
clone size: -
V gene: TRBV7-3
CDR3 protein: ASSTTGNTEAF

J gene: TRBJ2-3
clone size: once
V gene: TRBV6-5
CDR3 protein: ASSYLGTGTDTQY

J gene: TRBJ2-5
clone size: -
V gene: TRBV9
CDR3 protein: ASSVGAGGPTQETQY

J gene: TRBJ2-2
clone size: -
V gene: TRBV7-2
CDR3 protein: ASSSGRGDTGELF

J gene: TRBJ1-6
clone size: -
V gene: TRBV6-1
CDR3 protein: ASSEGVLLNSPLH

J gene: TRBJ2-4
clone size: -
V gene: TRBV4-3
CDR3 protein: ASSQDSPPKNIQY

J gene: TRBJ1-1
clone size: -
V gene: TRBV7-2
CDR3 protein: ASSLGGGMNTEAF

J gene: TRBJ1-2
clone size: -
V gene: TRBV5-6
CDR3 protein: ASRGTGGNFYGYT

J gene: TRBJ1-4
clone size: -
V gene: TRBV9
CDR3 protein: ASSPHLEEGASGEKLF

J gene: TRBJ1-3
clone size: -
V gene: TRBV30
CDR3 protein: AWTLGFTGGSGNTIY

J gene: TRBJ1-4
clone size: -
V gene: TRBV5-1
CDR3 protein: ASSLARSTGRAGEKLF

J gene: TRBJ2-3
clone size: -
V gene: TRBV9
CDR3 protein: ASSNQPGLVTDTQY

J gene: TRBJ2-5
clone size: -
V gene: TRBV2
CDR3 protein: ASLRMDRTQETQY

J gene: TRBJ2-1
clone size: -
V gene: TRBV29-1
CDR3 protein: SVVFHNEQF

J gene: TRBJ2-3
clone size: -
V gene: TRBV15
CDR3 protein: ATSRDYGGAEDTQY

J gene: TRBJ1-4
clone size: -
V gene: TRBV19
CDR3 protein: ASSIRADRNEKLF

J gene: TRBJ1-1
clone size: -
V gene: TRBV6-2/TRBV6-3
CDR3 protein: ASSWRETGYTEAF

J gene: TRBJ2-1
clone size: -
V gene: TRBV5-1
CDR3 protein: ASSSNFGGDKEQF

J gene: TRBJ1-4
clone size: once
V gene: TRBV15
CDR3 protein: ATSSLRRPNEKLF

J gene: TRBJ2-6
clone size: -
V gene: TRBV4-3
CDR3 protein: ASSQGGPGANVLT